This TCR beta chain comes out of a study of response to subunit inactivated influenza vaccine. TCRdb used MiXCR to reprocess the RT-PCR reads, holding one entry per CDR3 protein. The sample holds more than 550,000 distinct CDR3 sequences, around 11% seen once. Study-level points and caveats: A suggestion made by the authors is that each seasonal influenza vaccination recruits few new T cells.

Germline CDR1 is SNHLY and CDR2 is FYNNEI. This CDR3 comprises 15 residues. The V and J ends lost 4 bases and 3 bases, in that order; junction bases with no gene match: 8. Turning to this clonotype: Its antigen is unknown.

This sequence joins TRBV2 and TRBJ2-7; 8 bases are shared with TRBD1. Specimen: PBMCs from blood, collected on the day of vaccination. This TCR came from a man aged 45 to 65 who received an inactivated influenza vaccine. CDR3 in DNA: TGTGCCAGCAGTGCCGACAGGGGCTTCATCTACGAGCAGTACTTC. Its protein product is CASSADRGFIYEQYF.